The sequence of this TCR beta chain was determined in a study of blood T cells in healthy people across ages. The study's findings and limits: TCR beta diversity, measured per million T cells, fell in a roughly linear way with age. Percentage of naive T cells showed a strong correlation with TCR beta diversity. Calculation of diversity from one million T cells yielded estimates considered to be underestimates.

Looked up from germline, CDR1 is SNHLY and CDR2 is FYNNEI. The CDR3 extends over 16 amino acids. Trimming took off 2 bases at V and 12 bases at J, with 26 bases between the two ends. A minimum of 7 million PBMCs was isolated per sample. This clonotype has a handful of counts. Its matching antigen is unknown. A second PCR, run for about 6 to 11 cycles, used a sample-barcoded 5' primer plus a J-beta primer mix. From the 5' RACE reads, TCRdb called clonotypes with MiXCR, one entry per CDR3 protein. Here the sample spans some 1.1 million distinct CDR3 sequences, 30% to 40% being singletons. The chain carries TRBV2 and TRBJ2-7, with D perhaps matching TRBD1 or TRBD2 (5 bases each). The TCR originated in a young man in good health. The sample comprised blood. The CDR3 loop is CASSENLTPGRWDRYF. As DNA, the CDR3 is TGTGCCAGCAGTGAAAACCTTACACCGGGACGCTGGGATAGGTACTTC.